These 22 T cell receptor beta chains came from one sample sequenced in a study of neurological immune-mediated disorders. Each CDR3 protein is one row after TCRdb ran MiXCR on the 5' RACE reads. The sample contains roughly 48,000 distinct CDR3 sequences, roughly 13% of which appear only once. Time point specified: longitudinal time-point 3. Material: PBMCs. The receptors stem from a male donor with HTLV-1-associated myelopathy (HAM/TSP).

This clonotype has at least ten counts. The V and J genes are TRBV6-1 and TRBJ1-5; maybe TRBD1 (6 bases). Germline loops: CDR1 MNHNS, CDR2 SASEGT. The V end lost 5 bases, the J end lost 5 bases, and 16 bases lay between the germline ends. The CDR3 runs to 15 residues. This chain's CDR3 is CASSIRQEGYQPQHF. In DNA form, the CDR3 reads TGTGCCAGCAGTATACGACAGGAGGGATATCAGCCCCAGCATTTT.

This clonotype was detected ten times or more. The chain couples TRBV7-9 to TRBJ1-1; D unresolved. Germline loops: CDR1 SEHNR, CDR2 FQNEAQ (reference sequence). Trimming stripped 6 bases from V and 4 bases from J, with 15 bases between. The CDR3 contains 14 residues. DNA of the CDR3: TGTGCCAGCAGGGTCGGGTCGGAAGGCACTGAAGCTTTCTTT. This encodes CASRVGSEGTEAFF.

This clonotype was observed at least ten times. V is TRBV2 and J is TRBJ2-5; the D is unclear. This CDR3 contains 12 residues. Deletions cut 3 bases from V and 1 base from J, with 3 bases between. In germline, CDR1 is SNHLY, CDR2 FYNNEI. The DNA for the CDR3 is TGTGCCAGCAGTGAGATCCAAGAGACCCAGTACTTC. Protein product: CASSEIQETQYF.

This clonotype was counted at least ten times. The DNA for the CDR3 is TGTGCCAGCAGTTTAGTGGCAGGCGGGCAGCCCCAGCATTTT. Translation: CASSLVAGGQPQHF. The chain carries TRBV12-3 or TRBV12-4 and TRBJ1-5; D unclear. V lost 1 base and J lost 7, with 11 bases in between. The CDR3 sequence is 14 residues long.

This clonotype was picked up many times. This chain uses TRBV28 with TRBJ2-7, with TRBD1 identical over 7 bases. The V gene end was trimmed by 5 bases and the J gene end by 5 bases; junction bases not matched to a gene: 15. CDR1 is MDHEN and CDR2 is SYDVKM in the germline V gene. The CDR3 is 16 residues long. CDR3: CASSVLTGIGDDEQYF. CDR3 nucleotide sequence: TGTGCCAGCAGTGTATTGACAGGGATTGGAGACGACGAGCAGTACTTC.

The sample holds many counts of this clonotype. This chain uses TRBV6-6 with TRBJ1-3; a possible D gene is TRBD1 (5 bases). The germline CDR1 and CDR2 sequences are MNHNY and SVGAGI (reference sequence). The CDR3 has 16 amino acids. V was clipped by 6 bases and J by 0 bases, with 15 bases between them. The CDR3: CASSRPTQGSGNTIYF. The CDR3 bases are TGTGCCAGCAGCCGCCCCACTCAGGGCTCTGGAAACACCATATATTTT.

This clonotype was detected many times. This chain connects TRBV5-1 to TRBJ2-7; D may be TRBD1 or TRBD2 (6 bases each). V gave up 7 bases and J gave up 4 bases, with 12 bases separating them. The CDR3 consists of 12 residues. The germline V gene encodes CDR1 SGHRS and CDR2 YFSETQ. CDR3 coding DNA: TGCGCCAGCCGGGGGCCCTTTTACGAGCAGTACTTC. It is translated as CASRGPFYEQYF.

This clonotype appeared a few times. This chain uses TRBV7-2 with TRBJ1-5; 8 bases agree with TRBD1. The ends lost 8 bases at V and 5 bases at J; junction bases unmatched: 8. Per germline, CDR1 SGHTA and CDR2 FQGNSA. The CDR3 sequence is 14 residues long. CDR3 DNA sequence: TGTGCCAGCGTCGGGACAGGCAGGGATCAGCCCCAGCATTTT. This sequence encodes CASVGTGRDQPQHF.

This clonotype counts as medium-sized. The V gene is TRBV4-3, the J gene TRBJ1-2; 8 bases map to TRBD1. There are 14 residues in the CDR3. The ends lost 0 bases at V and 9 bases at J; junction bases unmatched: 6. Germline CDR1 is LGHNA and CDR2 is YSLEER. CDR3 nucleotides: TGCGCCAGCAGCCAAGATGGGACAGGTCCCAGCTACACCTTC. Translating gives CASSQDGTGPSYTF.

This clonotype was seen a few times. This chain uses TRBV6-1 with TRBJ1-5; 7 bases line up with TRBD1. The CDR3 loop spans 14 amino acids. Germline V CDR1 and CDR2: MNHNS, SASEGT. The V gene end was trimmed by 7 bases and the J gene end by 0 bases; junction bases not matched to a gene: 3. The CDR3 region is CASTQGVSNQPQHF. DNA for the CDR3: TGTGCCAGCACTCAGGGGGTTAGCAATCAGCCCCAGCATTTT.

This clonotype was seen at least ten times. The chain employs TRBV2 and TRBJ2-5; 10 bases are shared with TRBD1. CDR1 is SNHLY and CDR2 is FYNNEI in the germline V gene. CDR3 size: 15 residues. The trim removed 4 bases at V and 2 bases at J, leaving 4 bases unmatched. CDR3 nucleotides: TGTGCCAGCAGTGGACAGGGGGCTGGGCAAGAGACCCAGTACTTC. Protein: CASSGQGAGQETQYF.

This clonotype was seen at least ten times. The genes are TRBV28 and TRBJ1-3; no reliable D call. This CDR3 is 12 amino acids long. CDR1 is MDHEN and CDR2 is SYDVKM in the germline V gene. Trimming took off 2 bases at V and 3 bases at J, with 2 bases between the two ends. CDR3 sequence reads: CASSLIGNTIYF. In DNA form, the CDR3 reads TGTGCCAGCAGTTTAATTGGAAACACCATATATTTT.

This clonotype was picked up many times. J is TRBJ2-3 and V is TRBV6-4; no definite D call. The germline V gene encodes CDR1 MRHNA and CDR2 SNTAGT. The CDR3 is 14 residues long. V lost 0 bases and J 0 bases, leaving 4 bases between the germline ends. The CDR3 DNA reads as TGTGCCAGCAGTGACTCGGACAGCACAGATACGCAGTATTTT. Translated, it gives CASSDSDSTDTQYF.

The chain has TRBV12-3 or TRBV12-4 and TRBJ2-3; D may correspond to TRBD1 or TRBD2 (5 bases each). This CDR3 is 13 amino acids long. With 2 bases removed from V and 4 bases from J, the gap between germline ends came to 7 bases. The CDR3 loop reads CASSLQGPDTQYF. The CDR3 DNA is TGTGCCAGCAGTTTACAGGGACCAGATACGCAGTATTTT.

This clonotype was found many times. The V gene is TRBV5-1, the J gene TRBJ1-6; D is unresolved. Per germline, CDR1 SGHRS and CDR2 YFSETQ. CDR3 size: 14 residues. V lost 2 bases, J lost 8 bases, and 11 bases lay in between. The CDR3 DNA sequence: TGCGCCAGCAGCTTCGGTACAAGAGATTCACCCCTCCACTTT. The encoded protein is CASSFGTRDSPLHF.

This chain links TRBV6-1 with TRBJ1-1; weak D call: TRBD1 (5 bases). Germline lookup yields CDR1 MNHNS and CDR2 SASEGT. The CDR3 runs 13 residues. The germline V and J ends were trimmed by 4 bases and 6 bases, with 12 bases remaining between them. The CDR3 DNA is TGTGCCAGCAGTGTCGACAGAAAGGCTGAAGCTTTCTTT. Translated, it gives CASSVDRKAEAFF.

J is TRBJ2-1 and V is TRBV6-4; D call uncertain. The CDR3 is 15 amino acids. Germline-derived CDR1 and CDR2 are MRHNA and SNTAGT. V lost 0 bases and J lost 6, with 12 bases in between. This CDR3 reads CASSDSISWGNEQFF. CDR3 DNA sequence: TGTGCCAGCAGTGACTCGATTAGCTGGGGCAATGAGCAGTTCTTC.

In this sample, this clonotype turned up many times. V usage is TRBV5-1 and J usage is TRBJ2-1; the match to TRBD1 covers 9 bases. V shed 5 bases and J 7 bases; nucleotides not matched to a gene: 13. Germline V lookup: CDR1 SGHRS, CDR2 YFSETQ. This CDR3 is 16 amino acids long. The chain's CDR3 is CASSFPTGTGLNEQFF. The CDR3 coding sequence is TGCGCCAGCAGTTTTCCTACCGGGACAGGGTTGAATGAGCAGTTCTTC.

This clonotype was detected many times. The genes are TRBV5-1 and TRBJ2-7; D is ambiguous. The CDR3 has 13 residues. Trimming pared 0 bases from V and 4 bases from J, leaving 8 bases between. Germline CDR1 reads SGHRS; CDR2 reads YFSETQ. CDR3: CASSLATGYEQYF. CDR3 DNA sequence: TGCGCCAGCAGCTTGGCCACTGGGTACGAGCAGTACTTC.

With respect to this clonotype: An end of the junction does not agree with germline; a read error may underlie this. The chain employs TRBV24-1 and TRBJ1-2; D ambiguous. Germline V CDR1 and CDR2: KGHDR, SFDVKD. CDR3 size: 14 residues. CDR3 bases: TGTGCCACCAGTGGGGGAAGCGGATATTATGGCTTCACCTTC. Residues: CATSGGSGYYGFTF.

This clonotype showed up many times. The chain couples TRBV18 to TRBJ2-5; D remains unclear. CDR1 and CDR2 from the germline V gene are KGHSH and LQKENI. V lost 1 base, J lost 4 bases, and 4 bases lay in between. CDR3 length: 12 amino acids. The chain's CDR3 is CASSPRGETQYF. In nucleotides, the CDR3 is TGTGCCAGCTCACCACGTGGAGAGACCCAGTACTTC.

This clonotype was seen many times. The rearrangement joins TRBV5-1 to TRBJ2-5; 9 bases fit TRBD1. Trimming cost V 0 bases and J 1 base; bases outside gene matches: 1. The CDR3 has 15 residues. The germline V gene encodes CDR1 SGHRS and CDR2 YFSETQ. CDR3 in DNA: TGCGCCAGCAGCTTGGCGGGACAGGGCCAAGAGACCCAGTACTTC. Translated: CASSLAGQGQETQYF.